The table lists the clone carrying this T cell receptor (beta chain) with a few counts. Its antigen is as yet unknown. The data stem from a study of Graves' ophthalmopathy and Graves' hyperthyroidism. General observations from the study: Sensitivity reached 70% to 71% and specificity about 72% when the model predicted ophthalmopathy progression.

Scientists amplified the TCR beta CDR3 regions from RNA transcripts. The first-round RT-PCR employed HTBI primers together with the Qiagen OneStep RT-PCR kit. A multiplex PCR was then performed as the second round. Each CDR3 protein is one row after TCRdb ran MiXCR on the multiplex PCR reads. The sample holds hundreds of thousands of distinct CDR3 sequences, roughly 21% seen once. The germline V gene has CDR1 MDHEN and CDR2 SYDVKM. The CDR3 loop spans 14 amino acids. Trimming left V 8 bases short and J 2 bases short, with 13 bases between. Material: peripheral blood. The rearrangement uses TRBV28 and TRBJ1-5; tentatively, D is TRBD1 (5 bases). This sequence originates from a woman aged 18 to 35 with stable Graves' hyperthyroidism. CDR3 loop: CASSGGGGNQPQHF. CDR3 DNA: TGTGCCAGCTCGGGGGGAGGTGGCAATCAGCCCCAGCATTTT.